These 5 T cell receptor beta chains came from one sample sequenced in a study of CD8 T cells in ankylosing spondylitis. TCRdb re-analysed the 5' RACE reads in MiXCR, keeping a single row per CDR3 protein. The sample includes 17,000 or so distinct CDR3 sequences, 7% to 10% of them seen just once. The source material was blood. The receptors shown here come from a male donor with ankylosing spondylitis or in good health (not recorded which).

This clonotype was observed at least ten times. The V and J genes are TRBV28 and TRBJ2-2, with TRBD1 identical over 8 bases. The V gene's germline CDR1 is MDHEN and CDR2 SYDVKM. V trimming: 5 bases; J trimming: 5 bases; junction bases outside the gene matches: 4. The CDR3 spans 14 residues. The CDR3 here is CASSAQGVTGELFF. As DNA, the CDR3 is TGTGCCAGCAGTGCACAGGGGGTAACCGGGGAGCTGTTTTTT.

This clonotype showed up just a few times. The rearrangement links TRBV6-2 or TRBV6-3 to TRBJ2-2; 8 bases map to TRBD2. V dropped 6 bases and J dropped 2; count of bases not matched to a gene: 2. The CDR3 contains 14 residues. Germline assignment: CDR1 MNHEY and CDR2 SVGEGT. As DNA, the CDR3 is TGTGCCAGCAGGACTAGCGTCAACACCGGGGAGCTGTTTTTT. As protein: CASRTSVNTGELFF.

This clonotype was observed a few times. The chain links TRBV20-1 to TRBJ2-3, with D perhaps matching TRBD1 (5 bases). The CDR3 sequence is 15 residues long. The V end lost 4 bases, the J end lost 2 bases, and 16 bases lay between the germline ends. Germline V CDR1 and CDR2: DFQATT, SNEGSKA (reference sequence). CDR3 nucleotides: TGCAGTGCTAACCGGGCCTTTGGGGCCACAGATACGCAGTATTTT. The encoded protein is CSANRAFGATDTQYF.

The table lists this clonotype with many counts. The chain is built from TRBV6-2 or TRBV6-3 and TRBJ1-5; D not certain. In germline, CDR1 is MNHEY, CDR2 SVGEGT. The CDR3 totals 13 residues. Trimming shortened V by 2 bases and J by 5 bases, and 7 bases separated the two germline ends. CDR3 region: CASSYAGYQPQHF. The CDR3 DNA follows: TGTGCCAGCAGTTACGCGGGGTATCAGCCCCAGCATTTT.

This clonotype was picked up a small number of times. The junction departs from germline at one end; a sequencing error may be responsible. This chain links TRBV19 with TRBJ1-5; 8 nucleotides align to TRBD1. Germline CDR1 LNHDA, CDR2 SQIVND (reference sequence). The CDR3 sequence is 13 residues long. CDR3 in DNA: TGTGCCAGTAGTAGGACAGGGAATCAGTCCCAGCATTTT. The encoded protein is CASSRTGNQSQHF.